This TCR beta chain was observed in a study of T cells expressing NK-cell markers (dated by TCRdb to the early 2020s). A note on the overall study: Seven to nine donors provided sorted CD3+CD56+NKG2C+, CD3+CD56+NKG2C- and CD3+CD56-NKG2C+ T-cell subsets, whose TCR beta-chain repertoires were profiled. Randomly selected healthy volunteers, three men and five women, were used as the eight sequenced donors. Of the eight sequenced donors, seven were found to be HCMV-seropositive and one was found to be HCMV-seronegative. Sequencing of the libraries produced 2 x 150 bp reads on Illumina HiSeq 2000/2500, MiSeq or NextSeq. Broader findings and caveats from the paper: In several donors, the dominant CD3+CD56+NKG2C+ clonotypes ranked among the top 10 CD8+ clonotypes, making up 1.0-7.0% of CD8+ T cells. Whether the expanded NKG2C-expressing T cell clones were specific for HCMV antigens was left unclear. Those dominant clonotypes were again the most abundant among CD3+CD56-NKG2C+ cells in several donors, at roughly 25-60.1%.

HCMV serostatus was determined by detecting HCMV-specific IgG in serum with a commercial ELISA kit. Peripheral blood mononuclear cells were isolated from blood by Ficoll density gradient centrifugation. The germline V gene specifies SGHRS as CDR1 and YFSETQ as CDR2. Its CDR3 holds 12 amino acids, cysteine through phenylalanine. No DNA appears here. TCRdb shows the sequencer as Illumina HiSeq 2000. The TCR beta cDNA libraries were made using 5'RACE template switching, a step that added both a universal primer site and unique molecular identifiers. Synthesis of cDNA was primed from the TCR beta constant segment and was followed by two consecutive PCR amplification steps. Processing in the source paper ran as follows. MIGEC handled demultiplexing of the reads and grouping by UMI, while MiTCR was used to assemble and quantify clonotypes. To remove erroneous sequences, TCR cDNA sequences were retained only when supported by two or more reads. The tcR package was used for downstream repertoire analysis, with clonotypes matched between fractions based on CDR3 nucleotide sequence plus V segment. VDJmatch was used to annotate antigen specificity against VDJdb, with one amino acid substitution in CDR3 allowed. TCRdb reprocessed the reads and assigns one entry to each CDR3 protein sequence, leaving out DNA. These V and J calls derive from TCRdb rather than the authors' analysis. The table for this sample shows fewer than 550,000 distinct CDR3 sequences. Approximately 1.4% of the sample goes to the ten largest clones.

To note about this clonotype: There is no known antigen for this receptor.

Sequenced material: blood T cells: a sorted CD56 or NKG2C T cell subset, CD4+ or CD8+ T cells, or bulk PBMC T cells (not recorded which). The rearrangement combines TRBV5-1 with TRBJ1-4; TCRdb lists TRBD1, though no DNA is available to test this call. The TCR originated in a woman between 45 and 65 years old in good health. Donor details come from another sample of the same person, matched by shared clones. The CDR3 corresponds to CASRGVDEKLFF.